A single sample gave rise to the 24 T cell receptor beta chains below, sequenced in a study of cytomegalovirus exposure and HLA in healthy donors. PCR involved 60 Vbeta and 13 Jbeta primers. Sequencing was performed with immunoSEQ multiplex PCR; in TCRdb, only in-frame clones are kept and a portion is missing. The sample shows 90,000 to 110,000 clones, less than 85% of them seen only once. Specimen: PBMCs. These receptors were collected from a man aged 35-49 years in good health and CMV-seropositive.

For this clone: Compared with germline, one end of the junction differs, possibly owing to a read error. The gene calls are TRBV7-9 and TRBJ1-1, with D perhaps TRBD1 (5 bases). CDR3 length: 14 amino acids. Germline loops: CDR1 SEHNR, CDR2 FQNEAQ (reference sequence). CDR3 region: CSSSYLVGGTEAFF. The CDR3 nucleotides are TGTTCCAGCAGCTATTTAGTGGGGGGCACTGAAGCTTTCTTT.

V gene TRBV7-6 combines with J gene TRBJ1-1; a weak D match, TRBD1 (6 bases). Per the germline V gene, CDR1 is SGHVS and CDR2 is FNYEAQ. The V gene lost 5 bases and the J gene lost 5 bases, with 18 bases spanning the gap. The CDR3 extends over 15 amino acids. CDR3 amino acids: CASSKGVLSGTEAFF. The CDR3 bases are TGTGCCAGCAGCAAGGGGGTCCTTTCTGGGACTGAAGCTTTCTTT.

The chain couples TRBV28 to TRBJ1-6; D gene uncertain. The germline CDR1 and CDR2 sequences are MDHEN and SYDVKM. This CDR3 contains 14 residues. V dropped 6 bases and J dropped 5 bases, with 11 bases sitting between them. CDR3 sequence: CASRNDGDNSPLHF. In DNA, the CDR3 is TGTGCCAGCAGAAACGACGGGGATAATTCACCCCTCCACTTT.

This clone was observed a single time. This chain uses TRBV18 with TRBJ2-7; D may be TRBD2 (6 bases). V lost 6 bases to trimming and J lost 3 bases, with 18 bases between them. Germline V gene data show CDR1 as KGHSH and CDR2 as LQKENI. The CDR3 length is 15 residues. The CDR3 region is CASSGTPNPLYEQYF. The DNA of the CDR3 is TGTGCCAGCTCCGGGACTCCCAATCCTCTCTACGAGCAGTACTTC. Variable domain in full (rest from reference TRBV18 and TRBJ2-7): NAGVMQNPRHLVRRRGQEARLRCSPMKGHSHVYWYRQLPEEGLKFMVYLQKENIIDESGMPKERFSAEFPKEGPSILRIQQVVRGDSAAYFCASSGTPNPLYEQYFGPGTRLTVT.

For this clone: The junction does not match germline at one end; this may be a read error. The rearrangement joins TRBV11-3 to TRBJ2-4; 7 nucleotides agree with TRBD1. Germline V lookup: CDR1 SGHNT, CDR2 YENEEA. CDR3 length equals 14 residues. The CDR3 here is CASRNRGSLNSQYF. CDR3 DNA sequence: TGTGCCAGCAGAAACAGGGGCTCCCTAAACAGTCAGTACTTC.

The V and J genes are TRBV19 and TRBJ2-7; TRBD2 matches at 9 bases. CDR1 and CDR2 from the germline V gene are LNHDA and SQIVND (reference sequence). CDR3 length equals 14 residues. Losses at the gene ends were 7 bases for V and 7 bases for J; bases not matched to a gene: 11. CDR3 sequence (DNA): TGTGCCAGTAAATACGGCGGGGGGGCGAGTGAGCAGTACTTC. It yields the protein CASKYGGGASEQYF.

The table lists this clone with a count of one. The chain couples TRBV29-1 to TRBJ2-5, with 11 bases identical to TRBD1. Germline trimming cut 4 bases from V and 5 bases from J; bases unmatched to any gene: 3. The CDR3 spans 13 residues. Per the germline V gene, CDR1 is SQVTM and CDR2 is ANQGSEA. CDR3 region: CSVGGDRGETQYF. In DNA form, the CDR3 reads TGCAGCGTTGGAGGGGACAGGGGGGAGACCCAGTACTTC.

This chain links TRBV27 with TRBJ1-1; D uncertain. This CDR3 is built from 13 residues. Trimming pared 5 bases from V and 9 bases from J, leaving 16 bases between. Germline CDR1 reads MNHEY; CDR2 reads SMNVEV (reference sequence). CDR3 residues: CASSPTQTEKAFF. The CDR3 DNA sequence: TGTGCCAGCAGTCCAACCCAAACGGAGAAAGCTTTCTTT.

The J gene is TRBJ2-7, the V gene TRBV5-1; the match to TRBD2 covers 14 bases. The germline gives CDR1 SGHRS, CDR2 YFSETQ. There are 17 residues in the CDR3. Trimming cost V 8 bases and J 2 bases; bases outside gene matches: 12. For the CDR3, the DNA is TGCGCCAGGAGCCTCAAGGGGACTAGCGGGGGCCCCTACGAGCAGTACTTC. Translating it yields CARSLKGTSGGPYEQYF.

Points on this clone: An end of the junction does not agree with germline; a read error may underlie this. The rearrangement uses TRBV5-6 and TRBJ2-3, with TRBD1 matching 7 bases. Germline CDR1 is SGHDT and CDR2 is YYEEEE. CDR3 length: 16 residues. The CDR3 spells CASSPLQGSSTDMQYF. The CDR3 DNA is TGTGCCAGCAGCCCCCTACAGGGGAGTAGCACAGATATGCAGTATTTT.

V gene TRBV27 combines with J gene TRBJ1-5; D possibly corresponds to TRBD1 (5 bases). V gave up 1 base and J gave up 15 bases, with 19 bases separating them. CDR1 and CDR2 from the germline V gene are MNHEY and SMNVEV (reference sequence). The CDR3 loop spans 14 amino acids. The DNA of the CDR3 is TGTGCCAGCAGTTTATTATTCCCGCAGGGCCGTGCGCATTTT. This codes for CASSLLFPQGRAHF.

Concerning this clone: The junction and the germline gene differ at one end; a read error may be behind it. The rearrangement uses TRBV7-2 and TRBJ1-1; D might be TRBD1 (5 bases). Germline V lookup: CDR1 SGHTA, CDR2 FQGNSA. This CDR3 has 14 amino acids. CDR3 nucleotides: TGTGCCAGCGGCTTAGAGGGGTGGAGCACTGAAGCTTTCTTT. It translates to CASGLEGWSTEAFF. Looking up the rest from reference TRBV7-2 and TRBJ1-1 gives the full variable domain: GAGVSQSPSNKVTEKGKDVELRCDPISGHTALYWYRQSLGQGLEFLIYFQGNSAPDKSGLPSDRFSAERTGGSVSTLTIQRTQQEDSAVYLCASGLEGWSTEAFFGQGTRLTVV.

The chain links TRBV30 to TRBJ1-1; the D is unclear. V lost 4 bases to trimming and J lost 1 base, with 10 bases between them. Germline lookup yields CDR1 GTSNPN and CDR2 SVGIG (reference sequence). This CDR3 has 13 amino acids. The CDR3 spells CAWTQTGNTEAFF. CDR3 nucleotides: TGTGCCTGGACCCAGACTGGGAACACTGAAGCTTTCTTT.

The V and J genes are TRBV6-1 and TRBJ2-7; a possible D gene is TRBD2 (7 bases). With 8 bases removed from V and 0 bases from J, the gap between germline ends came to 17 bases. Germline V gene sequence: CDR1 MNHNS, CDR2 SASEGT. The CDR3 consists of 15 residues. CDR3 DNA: TGTGCCAGCTGGGGGGGCAATATAGGCTCCTACGAGCAGTACTTC. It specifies CASWGGNIGSYEQYF.

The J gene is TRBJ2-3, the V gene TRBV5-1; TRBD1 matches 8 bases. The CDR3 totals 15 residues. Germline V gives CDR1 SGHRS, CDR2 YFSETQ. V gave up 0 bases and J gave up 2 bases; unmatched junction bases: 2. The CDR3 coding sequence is TGCGCCAGCAGCTTGGTGGGACAGGTCACAGATACGCAGTATTTT. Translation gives CASSLVGQVTDTQYF.

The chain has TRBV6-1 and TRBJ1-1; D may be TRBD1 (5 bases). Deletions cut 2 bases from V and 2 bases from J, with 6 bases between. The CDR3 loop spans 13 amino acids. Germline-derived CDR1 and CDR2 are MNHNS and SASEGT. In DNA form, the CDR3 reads TGTGCCAGCAGTGAACAGGGAAACACTGAAGCTTTCTTT. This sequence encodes CASSEQGNTEAFF.

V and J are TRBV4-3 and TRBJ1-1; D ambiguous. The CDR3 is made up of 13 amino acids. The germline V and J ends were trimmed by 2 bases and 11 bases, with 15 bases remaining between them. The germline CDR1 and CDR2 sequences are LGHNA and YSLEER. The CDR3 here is CASSQRFGTWAFF. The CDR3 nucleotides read TGCGCCAGCAGCCAACGTTTTGGCACGTGGGCTTTCTTT.

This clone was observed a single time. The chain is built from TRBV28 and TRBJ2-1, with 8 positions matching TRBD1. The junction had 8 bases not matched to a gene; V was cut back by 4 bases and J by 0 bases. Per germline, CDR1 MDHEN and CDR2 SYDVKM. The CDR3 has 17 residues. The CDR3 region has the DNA TGTGCCAGCAGTTCGCCCGGACAGGGCGACTCCTACAATGAGCAGTTCTTC. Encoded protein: CASSSPGQGDSYNEQFF.

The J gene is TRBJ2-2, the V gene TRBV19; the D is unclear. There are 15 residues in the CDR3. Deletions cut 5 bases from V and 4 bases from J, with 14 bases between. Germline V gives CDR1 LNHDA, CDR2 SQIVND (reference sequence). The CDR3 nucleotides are TGTGCCAGTAGTCTATATAGTACTGTCACCGGGGAGCTGTTTTTT. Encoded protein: CASSLYSTVTGELFF.

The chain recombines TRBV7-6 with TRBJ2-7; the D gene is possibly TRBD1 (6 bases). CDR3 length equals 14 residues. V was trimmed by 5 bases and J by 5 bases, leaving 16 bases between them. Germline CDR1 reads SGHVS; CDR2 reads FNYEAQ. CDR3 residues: CASSPRSGAHEQYF. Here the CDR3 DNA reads TGTGCCAGCAGCCCCAGGTCAGGGGCCCACGAGCAGTACTTC.

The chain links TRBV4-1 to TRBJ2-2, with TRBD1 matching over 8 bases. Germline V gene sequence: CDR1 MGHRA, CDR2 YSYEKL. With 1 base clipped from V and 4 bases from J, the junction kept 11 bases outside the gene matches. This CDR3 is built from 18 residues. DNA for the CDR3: TGCGCCAGCAGCCAAGCCCCCACGGGACAGGTTTTCACCGGGGAGCTGTTTTTT. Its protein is CASSQAPTGQVFTGELFF.

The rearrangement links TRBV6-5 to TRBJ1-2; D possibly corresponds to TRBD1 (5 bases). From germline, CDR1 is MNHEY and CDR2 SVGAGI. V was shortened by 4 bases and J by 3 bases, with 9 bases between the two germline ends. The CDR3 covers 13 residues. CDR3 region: CASSLAGHYGYTF. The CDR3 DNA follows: TGTGCCAGCAGTTTAGCGGGGCACTATGGCTACACCTTC.

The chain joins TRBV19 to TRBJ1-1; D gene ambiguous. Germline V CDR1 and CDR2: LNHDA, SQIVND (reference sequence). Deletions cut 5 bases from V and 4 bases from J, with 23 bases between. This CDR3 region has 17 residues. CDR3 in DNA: TGTGCCAGTAGTCCATGGGTGTGGCCTCGGAGGGCCACTGAAGCTTTCTTT. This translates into CASSPWVWPRRATEAFF.

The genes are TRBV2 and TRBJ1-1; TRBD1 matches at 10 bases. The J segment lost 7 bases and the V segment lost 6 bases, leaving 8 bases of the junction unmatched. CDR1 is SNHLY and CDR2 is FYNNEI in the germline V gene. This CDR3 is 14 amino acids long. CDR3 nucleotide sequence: TGTGCCAGCAGAGCGACAGGGGGCTTTGGTGAAGCTTTCTTT. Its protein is CASRATGGFGEAFF.